This T cell receptor beta chain was identified in a study of somatic mutations in cytotoxic T cells in rheumatoid arthritis. As for the study in general: Collection of patient blood (under 34 ml EDTA) took place right after diagnosis, before any treatment. The study's findings and limits: With advancing age, CD8+ clonality climbed in rheumatoid arthritis patients but did not rise in healthy controls. CD8+ T-cell clonality did not differ significantly between rheumatoid arthritis patients and age-matched healthy controls.

The J segment lost 6 bases and the V segment lost 7 bases, leaving 14 bases of the junction unmatched. CDR3 length: 15 amino acids. Germline V gives CDR1 SQVTM, CDR2 ANQGSEA. Sequencing used immunoSEQ multiplex PCR; TCRdb keeps in-frame clones, though not all of them. The sample consists of under 4,500 clones, over 60% of them appearing once. Points on this clone: What it recognizes is unknown.

The J gene is TRBJ2-3, the V gene TRBV29-1; 9 bases map to TRBD2. The sequencing sample was made of CD8+ T cells sorted from blood. The sequence was obtained from an adult with rheumatoid arthritis. The CDR3 loop is CSATPGAGGGDTQYF. The CDR3 DNA sequence: TGCAGCGCCACCCCCGGAGCGGGGGGAGGGGATACGCAGTATTTT.